This record looks at one TCR beta chain sequence and its context. Which antigen it targets is not known. No much larger clone is present one base from it, and per-base qualities are unavailable. This sample was taken from a study of regulatory T cells in long-lasting Graves disease (dated by TCRdb to the early 2020s). Broadly, across the study: Antithyroid drugs had been taken for less than 3 months by newly diagnosed Graves' disease patients. Peripheral blood TCR sequencing and RNA sequencing compared persistent Graves' disease patients with newly diagnosed Graves' disease patients. The study was registered as a clinical trial and conducted in China. A total of about 35 samples underwent TCR sequencing, from about 13 patients with persistent Graves' disease and 20 or so patients with newly diagnosed Graves' disease.

Library construction relied on multiplex PCR. The sequencer listed for this sample is Illumina HiSeq 4000. TCR beta libraries were built with iRepertoire HTBI primers and Arm-PCR amplification of CDR3 regions. Gel purification was performed on PCR products prior to sequencing. Per the authors' processing: Gene usage analysis of CDR3 amino acid clonotypes used the roughly 62 TRBV and around 13 TRBJ segments found across samples. Filtered high-quality paired reads were merged into contigs using COPE and FqMerger. Contigs were aligned with BLAST to IMGT TRBV, TRBD and TRBJ reference genes, and CDR3 was defined per IMGT. Any clonotype with a frequency above 0.1% was classified as a highly expanded clone. Repertoire diversity was measured by Shannon entropy, and V-J evenness by the Gini coefficient. Clonotypes shared by more than one individual were considered public. Using fastp at Q25 and MiXCR, TCRdb reprocessed the public reads and kept productive beta chains. Rows are combined by CDR3 protein, so each entry shows the most common genes and DNA. These V and J calls derive from TCRdb rather than the authors' analysis. Here the sample has over 500,000 distinct CDR3 sequences; 15% to 20% occur a single time. About 12% of the sample is in the top ten clones.

V is cut by 4 bases and J by 4 bases, and the space between the germline ends is 10 bases. The cysteine opens and the phenylalanine closes a CDR3 of 13 amino acids. Only the CDR3 DNA stays, 39 bases, in frame from base 1. The CDR1 and CDR2 encoded by the germline V gene are SGHAT and FQNNGV. Study-level results and caveats: Sequencing and analysis were restricted to the TCR beta chain. The authors noted that the small sample size was a limitation that may lower accuracy. Preferential use of TRBV28, TRBJ1-2 and TRBJ2-5 was observed in persistent disease, whereas TRBV20-1 and TRBJ2-1 were favored in newly diagnosed disease. Compared with newly diagnosed patients, patients with persistent Graves' disease had lower TCR Shannon entropy and fewer highly expanded clones, which suggests clonal expansion. More public clonotypes were shared among persistent patients (roughly 2,700) than among newly diagnosed patients (more than 950). Only peripheral blood was studied, because thyroid tissue, the primary lesion, was inaccessible.

The sample's time point, from its label and the paper: newly diagnosed GD, antithyroid drugs for less than 3 months. RNA was extracted from PBMCs in TRIzol for both TCR sequencing and RNA sequencing. Graves' disease was diagnosed according to American Thyroid Association guidelines. Patients were recruited from an endocrinology department in Xi'an, China. Each patient gave 8.5 to 9.5 milliliters of peripheral blood, collected in an EDTA anticoagulant tube. PBMCs were isolated by Ficoll Paque Plus density gradient separation without further T cell sorting. An Agilent 2100 Bioanalyzer and agarose gel were used to assess RNA quality, and a NanoDrop 2000 was used to measure RNA concentration. These data also formed part of another study, on T cells in Graves' hyperthyroidism and ophthalmopathy. Taken from the second paper: Graves' hyperthyroidism was defined as stable when no progression to ophthalmopathy occurred over 18 months of follow-up. Hyperthyroidism patients were newly diagnosed, with disease duration under 2 months, and aged 18 to 65 years. The study excluded patients with uncontrolled infections, other autoimmune diseases, pregnancy or lactation. Diagnoses relied on clinical symptoms, serum thyroxine and TRAb, thyroid ultrasound and orbital computed tomography. The TCR CDR3 was subjected to a first round of RT-PCR using the HTBI primer set and the Qiagen OneStep RT-PCR kit. Most expanded thyroid clonotypes (frequency above 0.001) were also detected in blood, suggesting blood repertoires may reflect thyroid immune responses. A model built on a 13 V-J signature distinguished ophthalmopathy from stable hyperthyroidism, reaching 85% to 90% sensitivity and 81.08% specificity in cross-validation and 80%/75% in testing. During validation, the model predicted progression to ophthalmopathy a median of around six months ahead of onset, with approximately 71% sensitivity and 72.22% specificity. To identify distinguishing TCR V-J signatures, a discovery cohort of some 99 patients was used, comprising 43 with Graves' ophthalmopathy and some 60 with stable Graves' hyperthyroidism. Prospective prediction of ophthalmopathy was tested in an independent validation cohort consisting of 18 to 20 hyperthyroidism patients and approximately 16 patients who later progressed to ophthalmopathy. The 75 to 100 discovery patients were randomly split 7:3 into training and test sets. In several Graves' hyperthyroidism patients, the study also compared T-cell repertoires from thyroid tissue with T-cell repertoires from blood. Following sampling, methimazole starting at 30 mg daily was given to hyperthyroidism patients, and high-dose intravenous methylprednisolone was given to ophthalmopathy patients. Libraries were constructed in a second round of multiplex PCR, after which size selection and purification were performed. Paired-end sequencing of the libraries was performed with 100 bp reads on an Illumina HiSeq2000. SOAPnuke was used to process the raw data, throwing out any read that contained adapters or uncalled bases, had a mean Phred below 15, or lacked an exact constant-primer or identifier match. High-quality paired reads were merged using COPE v1.2.5, and each unique nucleotide sequence was defined as a clonotype. MiTCR v1.1 was used to align the clonotypes against IMGT TRBV, TRBD and TRBJ reference segments. The analysis was restricted to V-J combinations with a frequency above 0.0001, which together covered roughly 99% of the repertoires. A TCS score was defined as the ratio between F50 (clonal expansion) and ExV (chaos), using BLOSUM62-based TCRdist between CDR3 peptides within each V-J. Welch's t-statistics and random forest reduced several hundred V-J features to around 14, which were used in a naive Bayes classifier (R e1071). Sample size was not statistically predetermined, and blinding of investigators to group allocation was not performed. According to the paper, TCR Vbeta CDR3 sequencing was carried out on some 140 peripheral blood samples, which came from 40 to 45 ophthalmopathy, around 74 hyperthyroidism and roughly 17 progressor patients.

This sample comprised peripheral blood mononuclear cells (PBMCs), obtained at new diagnosis, from a patient treated with antithyroid drugs. The source is a young man with Graves disease. Donor details come from another sample of the same person, matched by shared clones. The chain links TRBV11-2 with TRBJ1-2; the D gene cannot be named for sure. The nucleotides read TGTGCCAGCAGCTCCGATATCGGCTATGGCTACACCTTC. Its coded protein is CASSSDIGYGYTF.